Sequencing of this TCR beta chain was carried out in a study of blood T cell repertoires in COVID-19. This clone was recorded only once. The Seattle patients joined while their infection was active and were tracked longitudinally afterward. Sequenced by immunoSEQ multiplex PCR; TCRdb stores in-frame clones only, minus some. Of a few hundred thousand clones listed, nearly 90% are singletons. V was clipped by 4 bases and J by 1 base, with 14 bases between them. CDR1 SGHRS and CDR2 YFSETQ come from the germline V gene. This CDR3 contains 15 residues. This clonotype was obtained from a woman between 55 and 75 years old with COVID-19, enrolled during active disease. Material: peripheral blood. The gene calls are TRBV5-1 and TRBJ1-1; D uncertain. CDR3 nucleotides: TGCGCCAGCAGCCGTGGCGAGGGAACGAACACTGAAGCTTTCTTT. Residues: CASSRGEGTNTEAFF. The full variable domain, its missing parts supplied by reference TRBV5-1 and TRBJ1-1, is KAGVTQTPRYLIKTRGQQVTLSCSPISGHRSVSWYQQTPGQGLQFLFEYFSETQRNKGNFPGRFSGRQFSNSRSEMNVSTLELGDSALYLCASSRGEGTNTEAFFGQGTRLTVV.